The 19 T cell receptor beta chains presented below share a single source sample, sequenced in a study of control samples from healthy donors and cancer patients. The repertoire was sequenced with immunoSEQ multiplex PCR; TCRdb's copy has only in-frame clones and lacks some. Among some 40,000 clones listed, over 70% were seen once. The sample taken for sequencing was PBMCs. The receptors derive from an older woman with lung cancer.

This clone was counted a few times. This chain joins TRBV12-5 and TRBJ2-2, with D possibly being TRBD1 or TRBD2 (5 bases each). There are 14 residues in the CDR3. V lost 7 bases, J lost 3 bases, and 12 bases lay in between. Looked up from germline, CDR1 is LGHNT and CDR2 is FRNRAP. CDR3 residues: CASVGGSYTGELFF. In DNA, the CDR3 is TGTGCTAGTGTTGGGGGATCTTACACCGGGGAGCTGTTTTTT.

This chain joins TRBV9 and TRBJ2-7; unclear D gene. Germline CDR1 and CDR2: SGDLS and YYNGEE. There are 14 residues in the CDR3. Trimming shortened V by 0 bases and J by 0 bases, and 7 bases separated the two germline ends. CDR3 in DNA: TGTGCCAGCAGCGTAGTCGCAGCCTCCTACGAGCAGTACTTC. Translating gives CASSVVAASYEQYF.

This chain's CDR3 is CASRESSGNTIYF. In DNA, the CDR3 is TGTGCCAGCAGGGAGAGCTCTGGAAACACCATATATTTT. The genes are TRBV28 and TRBJ1-3; D remains ambiguous. The germline CDR1 and CDR2 sequences are MDHEN and SYDVKM. CDR3 size: 13 residues. V was clipped by 6 bases and J by 0 bases, with 6 bases between them. The full variable domain, with the rest looked up from reference TRBV28 and TRBJ1-3, is DVKVTQSSRYLVKRTGEKVFLECVQDMDHENMFWYRQDPGLGLRLIYFSYDVKMKEKGDIPEGYSVSREKKERFSLILESASTNQTSMYLCASRESSGNTIYFGEGSWLTVV.

The CDR3 here is CASSGQGGNQPQHF. The CDR3 DNA reads TGTGCCAGCAGTGGACAGGGGGGAAATCAGCCCCAGCATTTT. J is TRBJ1-5 and V is TRBV2; 9 positions match TRBD1. The CDR3 runs to 14 residues. Germline loops: CDR1 SNHLY, CDR2 FYNNEI. The J segment lost 4 bases and the V segment lost 4 bases, leaving 2 bases of the junction unmatched. The variable domain in full, completed from reference TRBV2 and TRBJ1-5, reads EPEVTQTPSHQVTQMGQEVILRCVPISNHLYFYWYRQILGQKVEFLVSFYNNEISEKSEIFDDQFSVERPDGSNFTLKIRSTKLEDSAMYFCASSGQGGNQPQHFGDGTRLSIL.

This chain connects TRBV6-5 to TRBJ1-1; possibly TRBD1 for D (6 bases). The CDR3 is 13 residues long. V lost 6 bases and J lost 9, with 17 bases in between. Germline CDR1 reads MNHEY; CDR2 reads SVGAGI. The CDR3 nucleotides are TGTGCCAGCAGCCGGAGGTTCGGGGGCCAAGCTTTCTTT. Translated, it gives CASSRRFGGQAFF.

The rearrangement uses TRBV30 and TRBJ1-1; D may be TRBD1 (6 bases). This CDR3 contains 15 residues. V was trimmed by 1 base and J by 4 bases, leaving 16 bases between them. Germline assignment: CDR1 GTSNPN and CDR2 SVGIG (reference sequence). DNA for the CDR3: TGTGCCTGGAGTGGAAAGGGGCAGGGGAGCACTGAAGCTTTCTTT. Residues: CAWSGKGQGSTEAFF.

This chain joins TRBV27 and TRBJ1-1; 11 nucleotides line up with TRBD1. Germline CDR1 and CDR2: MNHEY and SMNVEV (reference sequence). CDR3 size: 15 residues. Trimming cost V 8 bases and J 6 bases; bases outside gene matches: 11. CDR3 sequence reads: CASSDPGQGVPEAFF. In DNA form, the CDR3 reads TGTGCCAGCTCCGATCCGGGACAGGGGGTCCCTGAAGCTTTCTTT.

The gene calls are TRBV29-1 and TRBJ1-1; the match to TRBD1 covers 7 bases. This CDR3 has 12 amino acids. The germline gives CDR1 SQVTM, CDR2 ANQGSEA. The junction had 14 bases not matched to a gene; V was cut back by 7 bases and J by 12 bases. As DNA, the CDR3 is TGCAGCGCCTCCTGGACAGGCCCACTCCCTTTCTTT. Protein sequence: CSASWTGPLPFF.

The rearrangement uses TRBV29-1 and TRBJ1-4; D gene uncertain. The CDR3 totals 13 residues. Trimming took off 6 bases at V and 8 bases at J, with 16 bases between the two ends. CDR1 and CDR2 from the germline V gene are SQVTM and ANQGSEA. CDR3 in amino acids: CSVRPRGGEKLFF. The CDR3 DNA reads TGCAGCGTGCGACCCCGGGGAGGGGAAAAACTGTTTTTT.

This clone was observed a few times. CDR3 residues: CASSPLQGANSPLHF. The CDR3 DNA reads TGTGCCAGCAGCCCCTTACAGGGGGCTAATTCACCCCTCCACTTT. J is TRBJ1-6 and V is TRBV9, with 9 bases fitting TRBD1. CDR3 length: 15 amino acids. Germline loops: CDR1 SGDLS, CDR2 YYNGEE. The V segment lost 4 bases and the J segment 6 bases; nucleotides outside the gene matches: 5. The variable domain in full, completed from reference TRBV9 and TRBJ1-6, reads DSGVTQTPKHLITATGQRVTLRCSPRSGDLSVYWYQQSLDQGLQFLIQYYNGEERAKGNILERFSAQQFPDLHSELNLSSLELGDSALYFCASSPLQGANSPLHFGNGTRLTVT.

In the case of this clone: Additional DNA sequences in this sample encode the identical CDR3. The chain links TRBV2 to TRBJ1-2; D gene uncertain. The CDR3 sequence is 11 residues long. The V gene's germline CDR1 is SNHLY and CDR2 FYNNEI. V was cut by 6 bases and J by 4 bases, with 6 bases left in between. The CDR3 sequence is CASRGGYGYTF. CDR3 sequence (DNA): TGTGCCAGCAGGGGAGGCTATGGCTACACCTTC. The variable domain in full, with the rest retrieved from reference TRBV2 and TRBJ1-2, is EPEVTQTPSHQVTQMGQEVILRCVPISNHLYFYWYRQILGQKVEFLVSFYNNEISEKSEIFDDQFSVERPDGSNFTLKIRSTKLEDSAMYFCASRGGYGYTFGSGTRLTVV.

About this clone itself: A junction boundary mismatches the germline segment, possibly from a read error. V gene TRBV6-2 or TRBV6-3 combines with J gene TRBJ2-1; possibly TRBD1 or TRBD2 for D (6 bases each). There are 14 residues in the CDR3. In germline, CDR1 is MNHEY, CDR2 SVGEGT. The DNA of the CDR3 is TGTGCCAGCAGATACTCCCAGAGGGGGGAGAGGCAGTTCTTC. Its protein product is CASRYSQRGERQFF.

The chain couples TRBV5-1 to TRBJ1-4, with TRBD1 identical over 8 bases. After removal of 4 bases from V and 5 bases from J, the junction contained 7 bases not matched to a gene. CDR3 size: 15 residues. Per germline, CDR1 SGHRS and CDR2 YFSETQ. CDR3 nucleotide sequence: TGCGCCAGCAGCCAAACAGGGGACAGGAATGAAAAACTGTTTTTT. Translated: CASSQTGDRNEKLFF. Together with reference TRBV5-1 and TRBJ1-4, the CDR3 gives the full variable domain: KAGVTQTPRYLIKTRGQQVTLSCSPISGHRSVSWYQQTPGQGLQFLFEYFSETQRNKGNFPGRFSGRQFSNSRSEMNVSTLELGDSALYLCASSQTGDRNEKLFFGSGTQLSVL.

CDR3 loop: CASSPRQGVAGNTIYF. The CDR3 coding sequence is TGTGCCAGCTCACCACGGCAGGGTGTGGCTGGAAACACCATATATTTT. The chain employs TRBV18 and TRBJ1-3; D perhaps matches TRBD1 (5 bases). The CDR3 totals 16 residues. V gave up 1 base and J gave up 2 bases, with 12 bases separating them. CDR1 KGHSH and CDR2 LQKENI come from the germline V gene.

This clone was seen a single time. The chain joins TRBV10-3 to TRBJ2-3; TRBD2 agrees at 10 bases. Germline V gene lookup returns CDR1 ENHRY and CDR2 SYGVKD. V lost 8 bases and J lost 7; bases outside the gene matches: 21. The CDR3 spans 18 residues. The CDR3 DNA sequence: TGTGCCATCTCAGTGCGGAGCGGGGGGGCCGGTAGGGTGAATACGCAGTATTTT. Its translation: CAISVRSGGAGRVNTQYF.

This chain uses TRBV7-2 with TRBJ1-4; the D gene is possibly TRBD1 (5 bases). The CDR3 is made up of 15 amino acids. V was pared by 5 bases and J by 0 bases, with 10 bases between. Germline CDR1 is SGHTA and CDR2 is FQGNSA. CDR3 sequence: CASSAWGATNEKLFF. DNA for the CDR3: TGTGCCAGCAGCGCTTGGGGGGCAACTAATGAAAAACTGTTTTTT.

The CDR3 protein is CASSSSGANVLTF. CDR3 sequence (DNA): TGTGCCAGCAGTTCCTCTGGGGCCAACGTCCTGACTTTC. This chain joins TRBV6-5 and TRBJ2-6; no definite D call. CDR1 MNHEY and CDR2 SVGAGI come from the germline V gene. CDR3 size: 13 residues. V shed 4 bases and J shed 0 bases, with 1 base lying between them.

The CDR3 is CASSELLAGTTGELFF. The CDR3 region has the DNA TGTGCCAGCAGTGAACTTCTCGCGGGGACCACCGGGGAGCTGTTTTTT. The genes are TRBV6-1 and TRBJ2-2; D is possibly TRBD2 (6 bases). V was cut by 2 bases and J by 4 bases, with 14 bases left in between. The CDR3 runs to 16 residues. Germline CDR1 is MNHNS and CDR2 is SASEGT.

CDR3 coding DNA: TGTGCCATCAGTGAGTCGGTCGCTGGGGGACAGGGGGCCTCCAATGAGCAGTTCTTC. Translated: CAISESVAGGQGASNEQFF. V is TRBV10-3 and J is TRBJ2-1, with TRBD1 matching 12 bases. Trimming at V came to 0 bases and at J to 6 bases, leaving 12 bases not matched to a gene. The CDR3 is 19 residues long. Germline V gives CDR1 ENHRY, CDR2 SYGVKD.